A selection of T cell receptor beta chains follows, all from one sample in a study of shared clonotypes between healthy human individuals. Measured with immunoSEQ multiplex PCR; TCRdb has only the in-frame clones, and not every one. Counted here are about a million clones, 77% occurring once; the ten biggest clones make up 0.89%. What was sequenced was memory CD4+ T cells from PBMCs. The receptors shown here come from a man younger than 35 in good health. Some clones in this sample may be carry-over from other donors' samples. The conserved cysteine and the conserved F or W are not part of the CDR3 here. D genes are given only for firm matches.

j_call: TRBJ2-3
d_call: TRBD2
v_call: TRBV5-4
cdr3_aa: ASTLAGGSTDTQY

j_call: TRBJ2-7
d_call: TRBD2
v_call: TRBV11-2
cdr3_aa: ASSLGLAASYEQY

j_call: TRBJ2-3
d_call: -
v_call: TRBV5-6
cdr3_aa: ASSFHLSDTQY

j_call: TRBJ2-7
d_call: TRBD1
v_call: TRBV2
cdr3_aa: ASAGTGSSYEQY

j_call: TRBJ2-1
d_call: TRBD2
v_call: TRBV29-1
cdr3_aa: SVEGTSGRNNEQF

j_call: TRBJ1-5
d_call: TRBD1
v_call: TRBV5-1
cdr3_aa: ASSVGQGSQPQH

j_call: TRBJ2-5
d_call: -
v_call: TRBV9
cdr3_aa: ASSPDSRRETQY

j_call: TRBJ2-3
d_call: TRBD2
v_call: TRBV5-1
cdr3_aa: ASSQGGTSINGEDTQY

j_call: TRBJ1-1
d_call: TRBD1
v_call: TRBV9
cdr3_aa: ASSTGTGFTEAF

j_call: TRBJ2-5
d_call: TRBD2
v_call: TRBV10-3
cdr3_aa: AIKTSGQETQY

j_call: TRBJ2-2
d_call: TRBD1
v_call: TRBV4-3
cdr3_aa: ASSQGTGSTGELF

j_call: TRBJ2-5
d_call: TRBD2
v_call: TRBV18
cdr3_aa: ASSPQPGLAGLSNRETQY

j_call: TRBJ1-5
d_call: -
v_call: TRBV4-1
cdr3_aa: ASSQVGGPQPQH

j_call: TRBJ1-1
d_call: -
v_call: TRBV20-1
cdr3_aa: RGSGTEAF

j_call: TRBJ2-3
d_call: TRBD1
v_call: TRBV10-1
cdr3_aa: ASSSDRVTTDTQY

j_call: TRBJ2-1
d_call: -
v_call: TRBV9
cdr3_aa: ASSVVGNYNEQF